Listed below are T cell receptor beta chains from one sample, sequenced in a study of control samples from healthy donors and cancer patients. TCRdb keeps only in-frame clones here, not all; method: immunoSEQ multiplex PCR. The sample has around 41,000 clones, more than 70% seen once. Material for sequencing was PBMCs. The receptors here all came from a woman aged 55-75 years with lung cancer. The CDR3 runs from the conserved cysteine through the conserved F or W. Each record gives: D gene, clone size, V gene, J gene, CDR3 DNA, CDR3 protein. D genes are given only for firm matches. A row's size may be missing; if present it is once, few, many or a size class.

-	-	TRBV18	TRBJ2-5	TGTGCCAGCTCATCCACCTCGGGGGTTACGGAGACCCAGTACTTC	CASSSTSGVTETQYF
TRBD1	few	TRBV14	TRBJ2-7	TGTGCCAGCAGCCAAGCAGGGGGCTTCCGAGTCTACGAGCAGTACTTC	CASSQAGGFRVYEQYF
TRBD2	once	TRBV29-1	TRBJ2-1	TGCAGCGTTGAACTAGCGGGAGTTGAGCAGTTCTTC	CSVELAGVEQFF
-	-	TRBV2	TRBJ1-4	TGTGCCAGCAGCTCCGGCCACCTGGGGACGGGGAGGGAAAAACTGTTTTTT	CASSSGHLGTGREKLFF
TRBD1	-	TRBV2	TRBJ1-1	TGTGCCAGCAGTGAAGAGGACAGGGGTTACACTGAAGCTTTCTTT	CASSEEDRGYTEAFF
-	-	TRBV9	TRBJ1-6	TGTGCCAGCAGCGTAGGGCAGACCTTTGGATCACCCCTCCACTTT	CASSVGQTFGSPLHF
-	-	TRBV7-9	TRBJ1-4	TGTGCCCTGGCGACAGGAGAGGAAAAACTGTTTTTT	CALATGEEKLFF
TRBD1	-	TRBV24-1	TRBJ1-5	TGTGCCACCAGTGACGGGACAGGCAATCAGCCCCAGCATTTT	CATSDGTGNQPQHF
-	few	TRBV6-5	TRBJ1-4	TGTGCCAGCAGGGAGGGACCGCTAAATGAAAAACTGTTTTTT	CASREGPLNEKLFF
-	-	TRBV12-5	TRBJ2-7	TGTGCTAGTGGTTTGGTTCTAGCGTCTTCCTACGAGCAGTACTTC	CASGLVLASSYEQYF
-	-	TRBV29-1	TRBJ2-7	TGCAGCGTTGGAAATACGGGGCAACACGAGCAGTACTTC	CSVGNTGQHEQYF
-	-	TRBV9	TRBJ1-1	TGTGCCAGCAGCGTAGGGGGACATAACACTGAAGCTTTCTTT	CASSVGGHNTEAFF
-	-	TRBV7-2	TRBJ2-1	TGTGCCAGCAGCCCGCTCCCCGTCGGACCAATAGAGCAGTTCTTC	CASSPLPVGPIEQFF
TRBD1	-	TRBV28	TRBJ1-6	TGTGCCAGCAGTTCCCTACAGGGGGCAGTTTCACCCCTCCACTTT	CASSSLQGAVSPLHF
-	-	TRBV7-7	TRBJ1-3	TGTGCTAGCAGCTTAGACCCCCGGCGGAGGGCCGTTAGCCCGATCTCTGGAAACACCATATATTTT	CASSLDPRRRAVSPISGNTIYF
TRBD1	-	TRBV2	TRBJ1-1	TGTGCCAGCAGTCTCAATCTCCGACAGGGTAGGGTGACCGGCACTGAAGCTTTCTTT	CASSLNLRQGRVTGTEAFF
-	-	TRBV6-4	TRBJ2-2	TGTGCCAGCAGTGACTCTGGGGGAACCGGGGAGCTGTTTTTT	CASSDSGGTGELFF
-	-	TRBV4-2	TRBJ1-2	TGTGCCAGCAGCCAAGTCCCCGCGCGGGGCCTCTATGGCTACACCTTC	CASSQVPARGLYGYTF
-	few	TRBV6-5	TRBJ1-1	TGTGCCAGCAGTTACTTTAAGAACACTGAAGCTTTCTTT	CASSYFKNTEAFF
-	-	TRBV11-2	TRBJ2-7	TGTGCCAGCCGAAGGACGGGGAGTTCCTACGAGCAGTACTTC	CASRRTGSSYEQYF
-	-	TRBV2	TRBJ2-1	TGTGCCAGCAGTGCGTCTAGAGGTGAGCAGTTCTTC	CASSASRGEQFF
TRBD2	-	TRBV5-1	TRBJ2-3	TGCGCCAGCAGCTTGGGGGCGGGAGGCACAGATACGCAGTATTTT	CASSLGAGGTDTQYF